This T cell receptor beta chain came from a study of CD8 T cells in ankylosing spondylitis. Study-level points and caveats: Peripheral blood held disease-linked clones only at relatively low frequency, and these were CD8+. Seven to nine highly homologous variants made up a TCR beta motif, and this motif appeared characteristic of ankylosing spondylitis blood. Reactive arthritis synovial fluid and blood previously showed some of these motif variants. It was reported that disease-linked clones were significantly enriched in matched ankylosing spondylitis synovial fluid.

Preparation of TCR beta libraries was done by quantitative 5'-RACE with molecular barcodes. MiXCR, run by TCRdb on the 5' RACE reads, gives a single entry per CDR3 protein. Among 650,000 to 800,000 distinct CDR3 sequences, under 20% were seen once, and the ten largest hold over 15%. With regard to this clonotype: Its antigen is undetermined.

This clonotype originated in a male donor with ankylosing spondylitis. Sample: blood, either unsorted or a sorted T cell fraction (not recorded which).

CDR3 residues: CASSPRLAGVDEQYF. CDR3 bases: TGTGCCAGCAGTCCCCGGCTAGCGGGAGTGGATGAGCAGTACTTC. The chain recombines TRBV12-3 or TRBV12-4 with TRBJ2-7; TRBD2 aligns across 10 bases. There are 15 residues in the CDR3. J lost 7 bases, V lost 5 bases, and 11 bases had no gene match.